This T cell receptor (beta chain) was identified during a study of tumor-infiltrating lymphocytes in localized non-small cell lung cancer. Study in general: Some samples were collected after neoadjuvant chemotherapy; smokers, never-smokers and several histologies were included. General observations from the study: Compared with uninvolved lung, tumors showed higher T cell infiltration by TCRbeta sequencing. No link was found between tumor T-cell fraction and recurrence-free survival.

Profiled with immunoSEQ multiplex PCR; TCRdb holds only in-frame clones, not every one. Among about 16,000 clones listed, about 69% were seen once. Notes on this clone: Antigen unknown.

Trimming left V 0 bases short and J 4 bases short, with 6 bases between. The germline V gene encodes CDR1 SEHNR and CDR2 FQNEAQ (reference sequence). The CDR3 runs 13 residues. The TCR originated in a human donor with non-small cell lung cancer. The gene calls are TRBV7-9 and TRBJ2-5; D is perhaps TRBD2 (6 bases). Material: lung tumor tissue. The CDR3 DNA is TGTGCCAGCAGCTTAGCCGGGGGAGAGACCCAGTACTTC. It is translated as CASSLAGGETQYF.